The entry that follows covers one TCR beta chain sequence. No antigen is known for it. No base qualities exist here, and no much larger clone lies one base off it. The germline V gene (reference sequence) provides CDR1 MNHEY and CDR2 SMNVEV. Trimming costs V 5 bases and J 3 bases, and their ends lie 11 bases apart. The CDR3 runs 14 residues from the cysteine to the phenylalanine. Only CDR3 DNA remains: 42 bases, in frame from the first base. The source of the sample is a study of blood T cell repertoires in COVID-19 (dated by TCRdb to about 2020). Concerning the study at large: Samples covering the acute and convalescent phases of COVID-19 were provided by collaborators in the United States, Italy and Spain. Subjects who had been exposed to COVID-19, were actively infected with it, or had recovered from it provided the deeply sampled blood TCRbeta repertoires that made up the dataset. The sample metadata nearly always contained a de-identified subject ID, COVID-19 status, age in years and sex. The samples were drawn from the first 160 participants of the ongoing ImmuneRACE study and from some 1,300 subjects provided by 6 global collaborators. A freely available public database, intended as a resource for researchers studying the immune response to SARS-CoV-2, is where the repertoires were released. HLA class I and class II types, where available, came from metadata supplied by the sample provider rather than from assay-based typing. The prospective study material was composed of cDNA or gDNA derived from T cells, B-cell-depleted T cells, or PBMCs.

Paper-wide results and their limitations: The quantity of clinical and demographic metadata differed by source and by participant and was supplied without curation.

Collaborating institutions collected whole blood in K2EDTA tubes following their own protocols. For TCRbeta analysis, collaborator samples were shipped as frozen whole blood, as isolated PBMCs, or as DNA extracted from either sample type. TCRbeta CDR3 regions were amplified from genomic DNA using the immunoSEQ Assay, a bias-controlled multiplex PCR. On the study's bioinformatics: Within the assay, amplification of reference gene primers was used to estimate how many nucleated cells each sample contained. To quantify the absolute abundance of each unique TCRbeta CDR3 rearrangement, sequence reads were collapsed and filtered. For each sample, productive Simpson clonality was calculated as the square root of Simpson's diversity index over productive rearrangements. The source is immuneACCESS, and TCRdb retained only in-frame sequences with V and J called. Part of the clones is not carried over; for the studies checked, unresolved V genes explain less than half of this, and the remainder is unexplained. V and J calls and clone size are those listed in that table; D and trimming were worked out from the DNA. Across this sample there are 150,000 to 200,000 clones, with about 86% seen only once. The ten largest make up over 2% of the sample.

The chain uses TRBV27 and TRBJ1-5; TRBD1 is possibly the D segment (5 matching bases). The specimen sequenced was peripheral blood. This clonotype was sampled from a human donor with acute or convalescent COVID-19. The donor label of this sample is uncertain. The DNA is as follows: TGTGCCAGCAGTGTGACAGCGAACAATCAGCCCCAGCATTTT. Protein translation: CASSVTANNQPQHF.